This T cell receptor beta chain is drawn from a study of cytomegalovirus exposure and HLA in healthy donors. Germline values: CDR1 SGHRS, CDR2 YFSETQ. V trimming: 4 bases; J trimming: 5 bases; junction bases outside the gene matches: 7. The CDR3 runs to 15 residues. PCR employed 60 Vbeta and 13 Jbeta primers. Sequencing was performed with immunoSEQ multiplex PCR; in TCRdb, only in-frame clones are kept and a portion is missing. Here the sample table reports 35,000 to 45,000 clones. Worth noting for this clone: Its specificity is not known.

Points from the study as a whole: Analysis was carried out at a later point, and it linked a missense DCLRE1C variant to TCR beta V- and J-gene trimming. In an earlier analysis, about 90% or about 30%: the productive usage of most TCR beta V segments. By HLA locus, TCR association rates varied in a later analysis, with DRB1 showing the most and HLA-C the fewest.

This chain connects TRBV5-1 to TRBJ1-1, with TRBD1 matching 11 bases. This receptor was obtained from a middle-aged man in good health and CMV-seropositive. Sequenced: PBMCs. The CDR3 sequence: CASSMGQGGPTEAFF. The CDR3 nucleotides are TGCGCCAGCAGCATGGGACAGGGGGGACCAACTGAAGCTTTCTTT.